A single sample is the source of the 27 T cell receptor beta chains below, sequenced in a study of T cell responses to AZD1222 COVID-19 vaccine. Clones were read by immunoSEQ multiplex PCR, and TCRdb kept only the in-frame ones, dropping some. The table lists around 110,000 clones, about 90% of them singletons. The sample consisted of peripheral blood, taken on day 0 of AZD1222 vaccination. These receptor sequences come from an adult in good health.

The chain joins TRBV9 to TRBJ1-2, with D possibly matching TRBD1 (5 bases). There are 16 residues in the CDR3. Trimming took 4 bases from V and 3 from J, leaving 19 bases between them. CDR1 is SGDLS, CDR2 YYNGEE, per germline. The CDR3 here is CASSPTGEGLYYGYTF. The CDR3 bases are TGTGCCAGCAGCCCCACCGGGGAGGGGTTATACTATGGCTACACCTTC. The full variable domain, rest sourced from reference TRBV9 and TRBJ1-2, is DSGVTQTPKHLITATGQRVTLRCSPRSGDLSVYWYQQSLDQGLQFLIQYYNGEERAKGNILERFSAQQFPDLHSELNLSSLELGDSALYFCASSPTGEGLYYGYTFGSGTRLTVV.

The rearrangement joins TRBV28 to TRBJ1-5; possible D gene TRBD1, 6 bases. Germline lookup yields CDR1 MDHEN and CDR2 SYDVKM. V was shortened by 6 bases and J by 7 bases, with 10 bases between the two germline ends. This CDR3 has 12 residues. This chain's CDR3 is CASSRGYQPQHF. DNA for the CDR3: TGTGCCAGCAGCAGGGGTTACCAGCCCCAGCATTTT.

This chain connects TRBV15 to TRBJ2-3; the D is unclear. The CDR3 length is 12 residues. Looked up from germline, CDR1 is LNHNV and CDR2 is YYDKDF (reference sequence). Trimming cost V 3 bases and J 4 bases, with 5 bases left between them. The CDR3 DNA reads TGTGCCACCAGCAGTGGAGCAGATACGCAGTATTTT. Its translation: CATSSGADTQYF.

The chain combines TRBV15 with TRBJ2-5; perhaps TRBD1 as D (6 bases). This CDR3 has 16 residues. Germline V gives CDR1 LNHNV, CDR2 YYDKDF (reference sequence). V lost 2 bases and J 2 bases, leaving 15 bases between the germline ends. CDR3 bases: TGTGCCACCAGCAGAAACTTTGGGACAAAGCAAGAGACCCAGTACTTC. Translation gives CATSRNFGTKQETQYF.

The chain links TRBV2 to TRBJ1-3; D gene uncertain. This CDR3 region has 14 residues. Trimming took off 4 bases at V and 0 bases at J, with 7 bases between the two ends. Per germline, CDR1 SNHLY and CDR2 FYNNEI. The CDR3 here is CASSADGSGNTIYF. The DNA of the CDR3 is TGTGCCAGCAGTGCGGACGGCTCTGGAAACACCATATATTTT.

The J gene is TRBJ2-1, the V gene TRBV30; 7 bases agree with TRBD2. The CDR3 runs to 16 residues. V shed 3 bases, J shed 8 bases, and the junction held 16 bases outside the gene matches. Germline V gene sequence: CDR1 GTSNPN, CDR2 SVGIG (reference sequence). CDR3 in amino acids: CAWRPNRRTSPHEQFF. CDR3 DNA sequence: TGTGCCTGGAGACCCAATAGGCGGACTAGTCCCCATGAGCAGTTCTTC.

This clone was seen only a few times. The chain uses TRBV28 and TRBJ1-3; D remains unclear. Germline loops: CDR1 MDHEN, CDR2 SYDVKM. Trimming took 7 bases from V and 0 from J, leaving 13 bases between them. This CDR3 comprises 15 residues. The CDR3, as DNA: TGTGCCAGCATCGGTGGGGATCTCTCTGGAAACACCATATATTTT. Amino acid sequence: CASIGGDLSGNTIYF.

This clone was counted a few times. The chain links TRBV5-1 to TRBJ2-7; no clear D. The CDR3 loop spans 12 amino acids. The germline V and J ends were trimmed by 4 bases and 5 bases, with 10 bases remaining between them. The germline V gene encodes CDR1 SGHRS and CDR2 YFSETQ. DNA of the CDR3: TGCGCCAGCAGCCTGATCGGTCACGAGCAGTACTTC. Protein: CASSLIGHEQYF.

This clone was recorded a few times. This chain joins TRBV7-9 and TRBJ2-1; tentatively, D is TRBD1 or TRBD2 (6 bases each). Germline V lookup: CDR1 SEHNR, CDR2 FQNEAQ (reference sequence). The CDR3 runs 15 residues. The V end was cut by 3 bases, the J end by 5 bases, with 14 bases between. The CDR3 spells CASSFLHREDNEQFF. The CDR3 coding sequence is TGTGCCAGCAGCTTCCTCCACAGGGAGGACAATGAGCAGTTCTTC.

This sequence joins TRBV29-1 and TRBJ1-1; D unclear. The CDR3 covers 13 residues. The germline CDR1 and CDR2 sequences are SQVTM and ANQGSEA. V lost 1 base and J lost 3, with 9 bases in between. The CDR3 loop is CSVEVQVDTEAFF. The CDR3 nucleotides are TGCAGCGTTGAAGTCCAGGTAGACACTGAAGCTTTCTTT.

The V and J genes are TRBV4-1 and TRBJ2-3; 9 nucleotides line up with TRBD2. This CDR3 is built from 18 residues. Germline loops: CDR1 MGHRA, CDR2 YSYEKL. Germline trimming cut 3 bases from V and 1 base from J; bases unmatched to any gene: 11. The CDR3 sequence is CASSQRGGRAEGTDTQYF. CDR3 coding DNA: TGCGCCAGCAGCCAGAGGGGCGGGAGGGCCGAGGGCACAGATACGCAGTATTTT.

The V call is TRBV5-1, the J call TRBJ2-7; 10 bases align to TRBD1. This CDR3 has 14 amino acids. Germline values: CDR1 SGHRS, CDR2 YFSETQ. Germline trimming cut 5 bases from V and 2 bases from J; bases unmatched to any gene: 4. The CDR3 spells CASRPTGGAYEQYF. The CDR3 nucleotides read TGCGCCAGCAGACCGACAGGGGGCGCCTACGAGCAGTACTTC.

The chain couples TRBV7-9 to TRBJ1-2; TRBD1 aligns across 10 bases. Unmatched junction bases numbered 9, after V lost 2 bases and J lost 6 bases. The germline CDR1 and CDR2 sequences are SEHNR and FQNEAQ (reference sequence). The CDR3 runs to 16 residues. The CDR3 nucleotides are TGTGCCAGCAGCTTACCCCCGGGGACAGGGGTGGATGGCTACACCTTC. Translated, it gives CASSLPPGTGVDGYTF.

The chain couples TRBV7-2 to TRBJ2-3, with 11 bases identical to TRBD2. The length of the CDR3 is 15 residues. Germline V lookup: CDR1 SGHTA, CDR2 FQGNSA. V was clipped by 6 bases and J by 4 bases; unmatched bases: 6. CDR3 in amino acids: CASSPLAGGPDTQYF. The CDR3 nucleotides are TGTGCCAGCAGTCCTCTAGCGGGGGGTCCAGATACGCAGTATTTT.

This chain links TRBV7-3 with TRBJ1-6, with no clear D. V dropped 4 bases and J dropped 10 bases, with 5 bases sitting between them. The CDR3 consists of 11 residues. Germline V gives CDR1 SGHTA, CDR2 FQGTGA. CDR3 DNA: TGTGCCAGCAGCTCCGACTCACCCCTCCACTTT. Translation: CASSSDSPLHF.

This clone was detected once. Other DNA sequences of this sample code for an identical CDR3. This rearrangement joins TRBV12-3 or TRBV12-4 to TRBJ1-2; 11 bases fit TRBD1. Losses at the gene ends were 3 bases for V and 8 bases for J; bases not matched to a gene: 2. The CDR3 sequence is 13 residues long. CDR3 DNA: TGTGCCAGCAGTTTGGGACAGGGGGGAGGCTACACCTTC. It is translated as CASSLGQGGGYTF.

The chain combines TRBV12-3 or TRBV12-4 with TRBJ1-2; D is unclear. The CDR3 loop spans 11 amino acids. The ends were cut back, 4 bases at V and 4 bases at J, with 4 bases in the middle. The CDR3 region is CASSSLYGYTF. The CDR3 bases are TGTGCCAGCAGTTCCCTCTATGGCTACACCTTC.

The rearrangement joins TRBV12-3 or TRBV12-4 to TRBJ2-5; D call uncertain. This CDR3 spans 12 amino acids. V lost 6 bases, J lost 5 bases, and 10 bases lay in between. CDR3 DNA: TGTGCCAGCAGCTCTGCAGACGAGACCCAGTACTTC. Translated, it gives CASSSADETQYF.

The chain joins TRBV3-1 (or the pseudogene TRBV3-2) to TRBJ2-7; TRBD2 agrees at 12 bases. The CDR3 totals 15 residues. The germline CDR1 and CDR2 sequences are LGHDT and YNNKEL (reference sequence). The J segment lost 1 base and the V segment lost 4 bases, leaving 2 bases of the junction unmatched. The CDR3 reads CASSLGLAGSYEQYF. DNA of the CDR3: TGTGCCAGCAGCCTCGGACTAGCGGGGTCCTACGAGCAGTACTTC.

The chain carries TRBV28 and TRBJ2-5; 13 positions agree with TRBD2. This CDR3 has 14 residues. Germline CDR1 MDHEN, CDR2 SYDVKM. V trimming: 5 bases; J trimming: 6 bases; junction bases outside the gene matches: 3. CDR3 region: CASSLGTSGKTQYF. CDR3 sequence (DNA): TGTGCCAGCAGTCTTGGGACTAGCGGGAAGACCCAGTACTTC.

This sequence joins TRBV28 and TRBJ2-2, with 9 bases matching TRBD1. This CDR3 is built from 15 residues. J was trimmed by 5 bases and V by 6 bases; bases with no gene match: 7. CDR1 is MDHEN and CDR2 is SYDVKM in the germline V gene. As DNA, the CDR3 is TGTGCCAGCAGGTCCGCGGGACAGGGTACCGGGGAGCTGTTTTTT. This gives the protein CASRSAGQGTGELFF.

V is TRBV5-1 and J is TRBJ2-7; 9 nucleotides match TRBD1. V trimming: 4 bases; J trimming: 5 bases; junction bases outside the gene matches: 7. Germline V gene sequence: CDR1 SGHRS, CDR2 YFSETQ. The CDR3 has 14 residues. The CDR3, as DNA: TGCGCCAGCAGCACGGGACAGGGTTTCGACGAGCAGTACTTC. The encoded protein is CASSTGQGFDEQYF.

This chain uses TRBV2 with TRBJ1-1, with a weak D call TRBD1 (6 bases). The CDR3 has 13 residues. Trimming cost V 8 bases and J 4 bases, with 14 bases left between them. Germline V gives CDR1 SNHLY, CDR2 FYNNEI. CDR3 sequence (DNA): TGTGCCAGCTCTCGGGACAAACTCACTGAAGCTTTCTTT. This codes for CASSRDKLTEAFF.

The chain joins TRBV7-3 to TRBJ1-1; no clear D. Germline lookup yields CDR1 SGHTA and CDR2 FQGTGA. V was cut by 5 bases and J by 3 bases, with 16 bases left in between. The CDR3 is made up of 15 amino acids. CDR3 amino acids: CASSRIAGRDTEAFF. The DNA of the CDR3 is TGTGCCAGCAGCCGAATCGCGGGGAGGGACACTGAAGCTTTCTTT.

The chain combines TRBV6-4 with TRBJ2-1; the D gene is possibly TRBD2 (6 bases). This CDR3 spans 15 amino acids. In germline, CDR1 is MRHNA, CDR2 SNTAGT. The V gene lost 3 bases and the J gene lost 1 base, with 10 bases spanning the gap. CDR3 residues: CASSEKEGSYNEQFF. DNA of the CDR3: TGTGCCAGCAGTGAGAAGGAGGGGTCCTACAATGAGCAGTTCTTC.

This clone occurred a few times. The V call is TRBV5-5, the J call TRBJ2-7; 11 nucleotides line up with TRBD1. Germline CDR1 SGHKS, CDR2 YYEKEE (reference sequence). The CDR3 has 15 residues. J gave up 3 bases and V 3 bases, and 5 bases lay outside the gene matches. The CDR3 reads CASSSGQGEGYEQYF. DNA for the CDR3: TGTGCCAGCAGCTCGGGACAGGGGGAGGGCTACGAGCAGTACTTC.

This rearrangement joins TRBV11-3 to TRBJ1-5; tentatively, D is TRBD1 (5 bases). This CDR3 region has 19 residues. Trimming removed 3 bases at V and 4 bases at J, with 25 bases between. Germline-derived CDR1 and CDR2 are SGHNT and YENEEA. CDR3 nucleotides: TGTGCCAGCAGCTTTAGAAAAAGTAGGGGATCGGGGGTGAATCAGCCCCAGCATTTT. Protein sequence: CASSFRKSRGSGVNQPQHF.